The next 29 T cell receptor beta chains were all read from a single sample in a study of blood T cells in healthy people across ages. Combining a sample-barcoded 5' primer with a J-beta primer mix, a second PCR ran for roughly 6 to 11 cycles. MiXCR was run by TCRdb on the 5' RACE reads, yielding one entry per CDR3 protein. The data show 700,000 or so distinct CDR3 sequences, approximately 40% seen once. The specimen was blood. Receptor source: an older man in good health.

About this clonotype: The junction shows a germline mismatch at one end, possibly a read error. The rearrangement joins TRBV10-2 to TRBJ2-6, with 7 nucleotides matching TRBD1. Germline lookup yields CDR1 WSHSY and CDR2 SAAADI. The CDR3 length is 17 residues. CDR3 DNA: TGCGCCAGCACTAAAGCACAGGGGACCTCTAGGGCCAACGTCCTGACTTTC. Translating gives CASTKAQGTSRANVLTF.

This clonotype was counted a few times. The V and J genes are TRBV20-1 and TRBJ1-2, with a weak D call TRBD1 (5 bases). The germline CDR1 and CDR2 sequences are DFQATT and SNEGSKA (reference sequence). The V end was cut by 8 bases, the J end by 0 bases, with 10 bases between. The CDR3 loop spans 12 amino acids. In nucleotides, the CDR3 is TGCAGTCGGGGGACCGCTAACTATGGCTACACCTTC. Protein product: CSRGTANYGYTF.

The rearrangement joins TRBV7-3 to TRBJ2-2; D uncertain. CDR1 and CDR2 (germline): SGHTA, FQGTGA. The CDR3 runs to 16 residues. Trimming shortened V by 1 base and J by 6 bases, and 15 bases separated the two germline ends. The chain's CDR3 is CASSLMGAKIAGELFF. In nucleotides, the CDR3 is TGTGCCAGCAGCTTAATGGGTGCCAAGATCGCCGGGGAGCTGTTTTTT.

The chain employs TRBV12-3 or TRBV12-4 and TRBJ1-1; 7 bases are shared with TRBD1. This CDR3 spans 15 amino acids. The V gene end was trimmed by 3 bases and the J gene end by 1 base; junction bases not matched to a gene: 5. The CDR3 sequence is CASSLQTGSNTEAFF. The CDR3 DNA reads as TGTGCCAGCAGTTTGCAGACAGGGTCGAACACTGAAGCTTTCTTT.

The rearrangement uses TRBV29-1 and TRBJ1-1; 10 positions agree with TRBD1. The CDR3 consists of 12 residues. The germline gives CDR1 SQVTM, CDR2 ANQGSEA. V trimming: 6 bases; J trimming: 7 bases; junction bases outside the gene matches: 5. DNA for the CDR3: TGCAGCGTCGGACAGGGGGTGGGTGAAGCTTTCTTT. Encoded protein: CSVGQGVGEAFF.

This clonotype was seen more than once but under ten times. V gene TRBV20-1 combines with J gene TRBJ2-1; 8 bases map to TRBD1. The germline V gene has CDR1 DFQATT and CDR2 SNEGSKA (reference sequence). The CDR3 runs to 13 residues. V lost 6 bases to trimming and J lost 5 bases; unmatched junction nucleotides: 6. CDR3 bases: TGCAGTGCCTACGGGACAGGACACAATGAGCAGTTCTTC. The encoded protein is CSAYGTGHNEQFF.

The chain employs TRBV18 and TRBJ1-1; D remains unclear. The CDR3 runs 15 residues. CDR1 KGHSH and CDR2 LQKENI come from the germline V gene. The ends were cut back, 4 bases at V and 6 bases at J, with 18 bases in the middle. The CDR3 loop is CASSRPRGEGAEAFF. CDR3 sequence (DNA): TGTGCCAGCTCACGGCCCCGCGGGGAAGGAGCTGAAGCTTTCTTT.

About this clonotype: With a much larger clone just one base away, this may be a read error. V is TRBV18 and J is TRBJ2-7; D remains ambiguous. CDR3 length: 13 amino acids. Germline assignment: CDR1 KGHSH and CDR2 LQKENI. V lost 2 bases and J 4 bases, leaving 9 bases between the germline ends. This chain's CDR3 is CASSPEANYEQYF. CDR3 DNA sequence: TGTGCCAGCTCACCAGAAGCGAATTACGAGCAGTACTTC.

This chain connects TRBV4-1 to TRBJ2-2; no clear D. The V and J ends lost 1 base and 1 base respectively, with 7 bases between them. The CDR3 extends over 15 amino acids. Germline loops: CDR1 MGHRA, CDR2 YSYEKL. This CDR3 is CASSQVPGNTGELFF. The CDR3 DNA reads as TGCGCCAGCAGCCAAGTTCCGGGGAACACCGGGGAGCTGTTTTTT.

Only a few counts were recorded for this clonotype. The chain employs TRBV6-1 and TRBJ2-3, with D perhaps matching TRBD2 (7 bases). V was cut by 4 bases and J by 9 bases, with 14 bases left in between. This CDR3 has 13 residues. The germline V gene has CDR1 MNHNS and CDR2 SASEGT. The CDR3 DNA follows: TGTGCCAGCAGTGGCAACAGGGAGGGGACGCAGTATTTT. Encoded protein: CASSGNREGTQYF.

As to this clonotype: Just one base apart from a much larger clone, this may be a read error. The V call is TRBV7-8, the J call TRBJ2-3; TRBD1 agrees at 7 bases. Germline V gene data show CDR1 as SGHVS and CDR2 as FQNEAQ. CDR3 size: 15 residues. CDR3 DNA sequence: TGTGCCTGCAGCCTCAGACAGGGAGACACAGATACGCAGTATTTT. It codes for CACSLRQGDTDTQYF.

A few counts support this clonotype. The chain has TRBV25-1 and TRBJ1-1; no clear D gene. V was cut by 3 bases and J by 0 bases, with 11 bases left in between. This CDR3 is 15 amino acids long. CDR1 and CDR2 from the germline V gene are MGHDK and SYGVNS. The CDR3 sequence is CASSDRRGMNTEAFF. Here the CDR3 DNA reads TGTGCCAGCAGTGATCGTAGAGGGATGAACACTGAAGCTTTCTTT.

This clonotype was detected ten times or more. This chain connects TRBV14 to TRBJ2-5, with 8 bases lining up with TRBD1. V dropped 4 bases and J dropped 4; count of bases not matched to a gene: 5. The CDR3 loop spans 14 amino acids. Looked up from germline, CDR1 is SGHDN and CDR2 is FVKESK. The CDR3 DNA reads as TGTGCCAGCAGCCGATGGACAGGGCGAGAGACCCAGTACTTC. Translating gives CASSRWTGRETQYF.

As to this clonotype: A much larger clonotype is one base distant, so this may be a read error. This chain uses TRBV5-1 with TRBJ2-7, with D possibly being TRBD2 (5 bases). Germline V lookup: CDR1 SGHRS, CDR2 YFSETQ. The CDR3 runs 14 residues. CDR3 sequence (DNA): TGCGCCAGCAGCTTGAGGGAGAACTACTACGGGCAGTACTTC. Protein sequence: CASSLRENYYGQYF.

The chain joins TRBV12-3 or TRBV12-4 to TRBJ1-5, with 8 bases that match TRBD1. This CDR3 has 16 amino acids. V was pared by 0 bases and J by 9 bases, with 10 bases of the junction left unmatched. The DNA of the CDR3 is TGTGCCAGCAGTTTAGCCCAGGGGGCGCCGGGTCGGCCCCAGCATTTT. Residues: CASSLAQGAPGRPQHF.

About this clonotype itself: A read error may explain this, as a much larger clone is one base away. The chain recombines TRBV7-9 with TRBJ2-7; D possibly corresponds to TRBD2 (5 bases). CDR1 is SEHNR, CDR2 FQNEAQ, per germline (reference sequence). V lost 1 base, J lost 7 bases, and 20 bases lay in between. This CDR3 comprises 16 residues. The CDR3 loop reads CASSLERVSSYNEQYF. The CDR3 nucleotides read TGTGCCAGCAGCTTAGAGAGGGTTAGCTCCTACAATGAGCAGTACTTC.

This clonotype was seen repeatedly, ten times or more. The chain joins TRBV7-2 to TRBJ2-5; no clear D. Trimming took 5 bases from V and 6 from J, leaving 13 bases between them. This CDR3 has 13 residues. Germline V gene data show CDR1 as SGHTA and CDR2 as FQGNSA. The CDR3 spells CASSVGFGKTQYF. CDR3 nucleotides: TGTGCCAGCAGCGTAGGGTTTGGGAAGACCCAGTACTTC. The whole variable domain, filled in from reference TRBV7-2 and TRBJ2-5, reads GAGVSQSPSNKVTEKGKDVELRCDPISGHTALYWYRQSLGQGLEFLIYFQGNSAPDKSGLPSDRFSAERTGGSVSTLTIQRTQQEDSAVYLCASSVGFGKTQYFGPGTRLLVL.

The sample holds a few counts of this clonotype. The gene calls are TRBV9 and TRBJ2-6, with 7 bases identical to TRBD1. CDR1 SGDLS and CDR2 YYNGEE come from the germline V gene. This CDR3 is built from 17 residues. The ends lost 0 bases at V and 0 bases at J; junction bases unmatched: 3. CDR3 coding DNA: TGTGCCAGCAGCGTAGGATACAGGGGCTCTGGGGCCAACGTCCTGACTTTC. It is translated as CASSVGYRGSGANVLTF.

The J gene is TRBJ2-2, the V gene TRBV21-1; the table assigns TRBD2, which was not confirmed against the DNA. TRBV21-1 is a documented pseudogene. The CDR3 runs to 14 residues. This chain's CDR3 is CASSKIRGSGELFF. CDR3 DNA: TGTGCCAGCAGCAAAATAAGAGGGTCCGGGGAGCTGTTTTTT.

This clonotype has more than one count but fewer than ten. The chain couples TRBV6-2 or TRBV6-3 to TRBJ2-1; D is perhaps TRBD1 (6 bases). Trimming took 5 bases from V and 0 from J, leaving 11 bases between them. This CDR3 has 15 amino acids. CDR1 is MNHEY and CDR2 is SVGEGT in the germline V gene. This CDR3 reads CASSLTGNSYNEQFF. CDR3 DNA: TGTGCCAGCAGTCTCACAGGGAACTCCTACAATGAGCAGTTCTTC.

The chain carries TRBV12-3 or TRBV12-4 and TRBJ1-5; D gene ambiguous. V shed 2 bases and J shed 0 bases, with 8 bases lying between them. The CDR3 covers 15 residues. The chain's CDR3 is CASSLKPVSNQPQHF. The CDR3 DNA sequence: TGTGCCAGCAGTTTAAAACCAGTTAGCAATCAGCCCCAGCATTTT.

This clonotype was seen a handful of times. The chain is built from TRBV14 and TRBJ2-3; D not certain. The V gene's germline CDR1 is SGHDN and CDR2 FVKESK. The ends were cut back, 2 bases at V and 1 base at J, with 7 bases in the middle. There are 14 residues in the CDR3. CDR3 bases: TGTGCCAGCAGCCAACTCTTGGGCACAGATACGCAGTATTTT. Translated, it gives CASSQLLGTDTQYF.

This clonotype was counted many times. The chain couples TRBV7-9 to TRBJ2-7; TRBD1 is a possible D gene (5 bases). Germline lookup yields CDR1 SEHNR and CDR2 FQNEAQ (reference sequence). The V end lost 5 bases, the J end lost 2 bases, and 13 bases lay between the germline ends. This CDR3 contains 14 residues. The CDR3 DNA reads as TGTGCCAGCAGCCCAACAGGACCTACCTACGAGCAGTACTTC. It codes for CASSPTGPTYEQYF.

The CDR3 protein is CASSQESSRGRAFMVHNEQFF. CDR3 sequence (DNA): TGCGCCAGCAGCCAAGAATCTTCCCGGGGGAGGGCCTTTATGGTTCACAATGAGCAGTTCTTC. The chain carries TRBV4-3 and TRBJ2-1; 7 bases line up with TRBD2. V gave up 0 bases and J gave up 5 bases; unmatched junction bases: 22. The CDR3 consists of 21 residues. Germline CDR1 and CDR2: LGHNA and YSLEER.

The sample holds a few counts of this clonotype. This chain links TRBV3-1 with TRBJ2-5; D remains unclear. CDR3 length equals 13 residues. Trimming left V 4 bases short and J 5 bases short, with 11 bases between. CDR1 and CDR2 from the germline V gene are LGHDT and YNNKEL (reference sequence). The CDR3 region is CASSPYDGETQYF. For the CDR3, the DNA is TGTGCCAGCAGCCCCTACGATGGGGAGACCCAGTACTTC.

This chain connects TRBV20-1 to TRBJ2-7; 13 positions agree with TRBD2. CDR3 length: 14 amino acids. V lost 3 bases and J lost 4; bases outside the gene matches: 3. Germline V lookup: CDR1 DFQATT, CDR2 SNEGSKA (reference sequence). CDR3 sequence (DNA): TGCAGTGCTAGGGTGACTAGCGGGAGGTACGAGCAGTACTTC. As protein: CSARVTSGRYEQYF.

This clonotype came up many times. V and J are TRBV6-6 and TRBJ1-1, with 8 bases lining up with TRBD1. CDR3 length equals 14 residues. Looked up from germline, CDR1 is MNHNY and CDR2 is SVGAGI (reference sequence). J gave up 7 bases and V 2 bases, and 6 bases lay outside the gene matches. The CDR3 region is CASSYAGQGNEAFF. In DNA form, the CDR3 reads TGTGCCAGCAGTTACGCCGGACAGGGAAATGAAGCTTTCTTT.

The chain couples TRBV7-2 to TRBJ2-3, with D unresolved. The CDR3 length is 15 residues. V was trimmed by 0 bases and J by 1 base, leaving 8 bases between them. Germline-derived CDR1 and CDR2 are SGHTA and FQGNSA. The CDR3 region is CASSLASCGTDTQYF. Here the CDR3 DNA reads TGTGCCAGCAGCTTAGCTTCGTGTGGCACAGATACGCAGTATTTT.

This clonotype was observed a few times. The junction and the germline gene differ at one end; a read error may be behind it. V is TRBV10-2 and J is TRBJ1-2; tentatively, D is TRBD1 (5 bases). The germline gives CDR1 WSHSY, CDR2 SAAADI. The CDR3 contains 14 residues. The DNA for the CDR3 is TGTGCCAGCAGTGAACCGGGACTCGGCTATGGCTACACCTTC. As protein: CASSEPGLGYGYTF.